Included here is one T cell receptor (beta chain) sequence, with context. As yet, its antigen is unknown. This record comes from a study of cytomegalovirus exposure and HLA in healthy donors. Study conclusions and caveats: Clonal expansion was found to be greater in HLA-associated TCR beta chains than in equally common others in a later analysis.

Primers included in the PCR were 60 Vbeta and 13 Jbeta primers. Clones were read by immunoSEQ multiplex PCR, and TCRdb kept only the in-frame ones, dropping some. This listing includes some 110,000 clones. Healthy bone marrow donors made up the donors. Per germline, CDR1 LGHNA and CDR2 YNFKEQ. This CDR3 spans 18 amino acids. V shed 2 bases and J 0 bases; nucleotides not matched to a gene: 6. The V gene is TRBV4-2, the J gene TRBJ2-3, with 12 nucleotides matching TRBD2. The sequence was obtained from a man aged 25-45 years in good health and CMV-seronegative. Material for sequencing was PBMCs. The CDR3 sequence: CASSQHPSGGESTDTQYF. CDR3 nucleotides: TGTGCCAGCAGCCAACATCCTAGCGGGGGGGAAAGCACAGATACGCAGTATTTT.